This T cell receptor (beta chain) was documented in a study of blood T cell repertoires in COVID-19. Study as a whole: T cells, B-cell-depleted T cells, or PBMCs provided the cDNA or gDNA that served as material.

Seattle cases were enrolled at active infection and followed longitudinally. CDR1 MNHEY and CDR2 SMNVEV come from the germline V gene (reference sequence). V was pared by 3 bases and J by 5 bases, with 5 bases of the junction left unmatched. This CDR3 is 15 amino acids long. In the authors' methods: Estimates of nucleated cell counts were drawn from the amplification of reference gene primers. Sequencing used immunoSEQ multiplex PCR; TCRdb keeps in-frame clones, though not all of them. For V, J and clone size, that table is used; D and trimming come from the DNA. The sample shows some 130,000 clones, roughly nine tenths of them seen only once. This clone was counted a single time.

This clonotype was sampled from a man aged 60-69 years with COVID-19, enrolled during active disease. The sample consisted of peripheral blood. This chain uses TRBV27 with TRBJ2-1, with 9 nucleotides matching TRBD2. The CDR3 sequence is CASSFSPSGNNEQFF. The CDR3 DNA follows: TGTGCCAGCAGTTTCTCGCCTAGCGGGAACAATGAGCAGTTCTTC.